This T cell receptor beta chain was captured in a study of long-term antiretroviral therapy in people with HIV. Overall study results and limits: In HIV, the repertoires covered a tighter span of CDR3 lengths than in controls.

Every one of the participants with HIV received treatment in the United States. Each specimen consisted of 1-10 million cryopreserved PBMC prior to extraction of DNA. Running of the v3.0 immunoSEQ assay took place at survey level. Sequencing targeted roughly 35,000-55,000 T-cell genomes per sample. The protocol was immunoSEQ multiplex PCR, while the TCRdb copy is restricted to in-frame clones and leaves out a portion. The sample yields approximately 17,000 clones, 70% to 90% seen once. Trimming removed 3 bases from V and 0 bases from J, with 7 bases in between. This CDR3 has 14 residues. Germline CDR1 is KGHSH and CDR2 is LQKENI. Regarding this clone: Its matching antigen is unknown.

The rearrangement uses TRBV18 and TRBJ2-3; the D is unclear. This receptor was obtained from a man aged 50 to 59 with HIV. The specimen was unsorted PBMCs, collected 0.7 years before starting antiretroviral therapy. The CDR3 DNA is TGTGCCAGCTCACCGGTTCTCAGCACAGATACGCAGTATTTT. It yields the protein CASSPVLSTDTQYF.